This T cell receptor beta chain was documented in a study of CD8 T cells in ankylosing spondylitis. General study points: Some of these motif variants have turned up before, in reports on reactive arthritis synovial fluid and blood. Matched synovial fluid from ankylosing spondylitis patients was reported to be enriched for disease-linked clones. CD8+ disease-linked clones were present at relatively low frequencies in blood. The study identified a TCR beta motif of several highly homologous variants that appeared characteristic of ankylosing spondylitis blood.

Germline-derived CDR1 and CDR2 are SSHAT and FNYEAQ (reference sequence). The V end was cut by 4 bases, the J end by 5 bases, with 11 bases between. The length of the CDR3 is 13 residues. Researchers built TCR beta libraries using quantitative 5'-RACE with molecular barcodes. TCRdb reprocessed the 5' RACE reads via MiXCR and lists one record per CDR3 protein. The repertoire includes roughly 700,000 distinct CDR3 sequences, roughly 19% of them detected once, and 19% sits in the top ten. Concerning this clonotype itself: What it binds is not known.

This receptor was obtained from a male donor with ankylosing spondylitis. This rearrangement joins TRBV7-7 to TRBJ2-5; perhaps D is TRBD1 or TRBD2 (5 bases each). Sequencing was carried out using blood, either unsorted or a sorted T cell fraction (not recorded which). The CDR3 nucleotides read TGTGCCAGCAGCTGGGACCTGGGGGAGACCCAGTACTTC. It codes for CASSWDLGETQYF.